Listed below are T cell receptor beta chains from one sample, sequenced in a study of blood T cell repertoires in COVID-19. The data were produced by immunoSEQ multiplex PCR, yet TCRdb's version contains in-frame clones alone and is incomplete. Of about 210,000 clones in the sample, around 92% were seen once. Specimen: peripheral blood. The receptors were gathered from a man under 40 with acute or convalescent COVID-19. CDR3s leave out the opening cysteine and the closing phenylalanine or tryptophan. D genes are given only for firm matches.

>TRBV7-9|TRBD2
ASSILAGGYQETQY
>TRBV6-5|TRBD1
ASSNRGETQY
>TRBV23-1|TRBD2
ASSQSGFAGGRGNEQF
>TRBV30|.
AWSGLTYEQY
>TRBV24-1|.
ATSDSWGRITAGELF
>TRBV18|TRBD1
ASSPPTGEGKNIQY
>TRBV5-8|TRBD1
ASSRDSMNTEAF
>TRBV28|.
ASSLLSGFGSYEQY
>TRBV5-6|TRBD2
ASSKTSGKAFDEQF
>TRBV5-1|TRBD1
ASSLWGQGADEQY